The next 13 T cell receptor beta chains were all read from a single sample in a study of monozygotic twins with cystic fibrosis. Repertoires were generated with immunoSEQ multiplex PCR, while TCRdb's copy carries only in-frame clones and drops some. The table has approximately 13,000 clones, roughly nine tenths seen once; the top ten hold approximately 0.7%. The specimen was blood. The receptors originated from a boy aged 5 to 17 with cystic fibrosis.

The chain carries TRBV6-5 and TRBJ2-3, with D perhaps TRBD1 (6 bases). The CDR3 has 11 residues. The germline V gene has CDR1 MNHEY and CDR2 SVGAGI. The V gene lost 6 bases and the J gene lost 8 bases, with 9 bases spanning the gap. CDR3 loop: CASRAGVTQYF. The CDR3 DNA follows: TGTGCCAGCAGGGCAGGGGTTACGCAGTATTTT.

This clone was seen a single time. This rearrangement joins TRBV9 to TRBJ2-6; D is undetermined. Trimming removed 1 base from V and 2 bases from J, with 4 bases in between. The CDR3 is made up of 14 amino acids. Germline values: CDR1 SGDLS, CDR2 YYNGEE. Written as DNA, the CDR3 is TGTGCCAGCAGCGTAATTGCTGGGGCCAACGTCCTGACTTTC. Translation: CASSVIAGANVLTF.

V and J are TRBV28 and TRBJ2-3, with 10 positions matching TRBD2. Trimming cost V 4 bases and J 2 bases; bases outside gene matches: 15. CDR1 and CDR2 from the germline V gene are MDHEN and SYDVKM. The CDR3 is 19 amino acids. Written as DNA, the CDR3 is TGTGCCAGCAGTTCCGGGACTAGCGTCTGGGGAGAGGACACAGATACGCAGTATTTT. Translation gives CASSSGTSVWGEDTDTQYF. The whole variable domain, remainder taken from reference TRBV28 and TRBJ2-3, is DVKVTQSSRYLVKRTGEKVFLECVQDMDHENMFWYRQDPGLGLRLIYFSYDVKMKEKGDIPEGYSVSREKKERFSLILESASTNQTSMYLCASSSGTSVWGEDTDTQYFGPGTRLTVL.

J is TRBJ2-7 and V is TRBV28; D is ambiguous. The CDR3 covers 11 residues. The germline gives CDR1 MDHEN, CDR2 SYDVKM. V shed 3 bases and J shed 6 bases, with 6 bases lying between them. CDR3 bases: TGTGCCAGCAGTTTCAACAGCGAGCAGTACTTC. Translated, it gives CASSFNSEQYF.

The rearrangement uses TRBV27 and TRBJ1-5; D uncertain. Trimming removed 3 bases from V and 7 bases from J, with 10 bases in between. The CDR3 consists of 13 residues. Germline loops: CDR1 MNHEY, CDR2 SMNVEV (reference sequence). The chain's CDR3 is CASSLVLFQPQHF. The DNA for the CDR3 is TGTGCCAGCAGTTTGGTTTTATTCCAGCCCCAGCATTTT.

This chain connects TRBV4-1 to TRBJ1-5, with D unresolved. Germline-derived CDR1 and CDR2 are MGHRA and YSYEKL. The CDR3 is made up of 17 amino acids. The ends were cut back, 1 base at V and 0 bases at J, with 13 bases in the middle. The CDR3 DNA follows: TGCGCCAGCAGCCAAGGGTCGAACAGCCGTAGCAATCAGCCCCAGCATTTT. Its translation is CASSQGSNSRSNQPQHF.

V usage is TRBV4-2 and J usage is TRBJ2-5; 11 bases fit TRBD2. Germline assignment: CDR1 LGHNA and CDR2 YNFKEQ. J was trimmed by 4 bases and V by 4 bases; bases with no gene match: 8. The CDR3 is made up of 16 amino acids. The CDR3 protein is CASSPNLAGGGETQYF. The CDR3 bases are TGTGCCAGCAGCCCGAATTTAGCGGGGGGGGGAGAGACCCAGTACTTC.

This rearrangement joins TRBV10-1 to TRBJ2-1, with 7 nucleotides matching TRBD2. CDR3 length equals 15 residues. Germline V CDR1 and CDR2: WNHNN, SYGVQD (reference sequence). The V segment lost 5 bases and the J segment 2 bases; nucleotides outside the gene matches: 6. CDR3 region: CASSQSSGPYNEQFF. The CDR3 DNA reads TGCGCCAGCAGTCAATCTAGCGGTCCCTACAATGAGCAGTTCTTC.

The rearrangement links TRBV5-1 to TRBJ2-3; 7 bases align to TRBD2. The ends lost 6 bases at V and 2 bases at J; junction bases unmatched: 9. The CDR3 loop spans 15 amino acids. Germline CDR1 is SGHRS and CDR2 is YFSETQ. The CDR3 DNA reads TGCGCCAGCAATCTCGGACTAGACCCCACAGATACGCAGTATTTT. It encodes CASNLGLDPTDTQYF.

This clone was seen only once. The chain combines TRBV5-5 with TRBJ2-1; 7 bases map to TRBD1. The ends lost 3 bases at V and 9 bases at J; junction bases unmatched: 9. Germline V lookup: CDR1 SGHKS, CDR2 YYEKEE (reference sequence). The CDR3 spans 14 residues. CDR3: CASSSGTAASEQFF. The CDR3 DNA follows: TGTGCCAGCAGCTCCGGGACAGCCGCGTCTGAGCAGTTCTTC.

This clone has a single count. This chain links TRBV6-4 with TRBJ1-1, with no clear D. V lost 2 bases to trimming and J lost 1 base, with 11 bases between them. Germline-derived CDR1 and CDR2 are MRHNA and SNTAGT. The CDR3 runs to 15 residues. CDR3 in DNA: TGTGCCAGCAGTGACCTAGGGAATACGAACACTGAAGCTTTCTTT. Its translation is CASSDLGNTNTEAFF.

The CDR3 nucleotides are TGCGCCAGCAGCCAGGGACTGGCAACCGGGGAGCTGTTTTTT. Amino acid sequence: CASSQGLATGELFF. The J gene is TRBJ2-2, the V gene TRBV4-1; TRBD2 is a possible D gene (6 bases). This CDR3 contains 14 residues. Germline V CDR1 and CDR2: MGHRA, YSYEKL. The germline V and J ends were trimmed by 3 bases and 5 bases, with 10 bases remaining between them.

The J gene is TRBJ2-7, the V gene TRBV11-1, with TRBD2 matching over 7 bases. Losses at the gene ends were 5 bases for V and 4 bases for J; bases not matched to a gene: 11. The CDR3 extends over 15 amino acids. CDR1 SGHAT and CDR2 FQDESV come from the germline V gene (reference sequence). CDR3 nucleotides: TGTGCCAGCAGCAGCCGCGGGGGAGGGTATTACGAGCAGTACTTC. Its translation is CASSSRGGGYYEQYF. The whole variable domain, filled in from reference TRBV11-1 and TRBJ2-7, reads EAEVAQSPRYKITEKSQAVAFWCDPISGHATLYWYRQILGQGPELLVQFQDESVVDDSQLPKDRFSAERLKGVDSTLKIQPAELGDSAMYLCASSSRGGGYYEQYFGPGTRLTVT.